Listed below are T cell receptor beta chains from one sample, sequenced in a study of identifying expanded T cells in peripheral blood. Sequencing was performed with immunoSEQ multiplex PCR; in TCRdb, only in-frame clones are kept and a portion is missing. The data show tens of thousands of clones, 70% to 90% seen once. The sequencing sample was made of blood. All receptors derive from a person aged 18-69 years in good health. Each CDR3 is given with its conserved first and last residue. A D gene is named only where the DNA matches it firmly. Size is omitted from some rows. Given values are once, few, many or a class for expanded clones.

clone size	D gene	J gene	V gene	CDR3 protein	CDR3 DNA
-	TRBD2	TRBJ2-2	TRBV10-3	CAIRTSGDTGELFF	TGTGCCATCAGGACTAGCGGGGACACCGGGGAGCTGTTTTTT
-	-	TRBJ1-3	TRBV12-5	CASGLGTGGNTIYF	TGTGCTAGTGGTTTGGGGACGGGCGGAAACACCATATATTTT
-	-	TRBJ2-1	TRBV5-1	CASRFLGSSYNEQFF	TGCGCCAGCAGGTTTTTGGGGAGCTCCTACAATGAGCAGTTCTTC
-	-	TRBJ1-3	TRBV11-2	CASSLDSGISGNTIYF	TGTGCCAGCAGCTTAGACTCGGGGATCTCTGGAAACACCATATATTTT
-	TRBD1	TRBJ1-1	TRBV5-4	CASSWAAGTGVPEAFF	TGTGCCAGCAGCTGGGCAGCCGGGACAGGGGTCCCTGAAGCTTTCTTT
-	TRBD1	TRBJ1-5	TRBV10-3	CAIRDPGQGNQPQHF	TGTGCCATCAGAGACCCGGGACAGGGCAATCAGCCCCAGCATTTT
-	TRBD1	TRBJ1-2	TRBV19	CASIPTGANGYTF	TGTGCCAGTATCCCGACAGGGGCGAATGGCTACACCTTC
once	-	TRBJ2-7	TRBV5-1	CASSKNRVYYEQYF	TGCGCCAGCAGCAAGAACAGGGTTTACTACGAGCAGTACTTC
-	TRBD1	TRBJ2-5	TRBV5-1	CASSYSRGSVQETQYF	TGCGCCAGCAGCTACAGCAGGGGGTCCGTCCAAGAGACCCAGTACTTC
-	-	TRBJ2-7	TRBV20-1	CSARSSYEQYF	TGCAGTGCTAGAAGCTCCTACGAGCAGTACTTC
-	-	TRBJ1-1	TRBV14	CASSQQVNTEAFF	TGTGCCAGCAGCCAACAGGTGAACACTGAAGCTTTCTTT
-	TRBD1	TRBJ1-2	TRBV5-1	CASSLAGGGSYGYTF	TGCGCCAGCAGCTTGGCGGGAGGGGGCTCCTATGGCTACACCTTC
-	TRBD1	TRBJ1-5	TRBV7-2	CASRKDRDRGQPQHF	TGTGCCAGCAGGAAAGACAGGGACAGGGGTCAGCCCCAGCATTTT
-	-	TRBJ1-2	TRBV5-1	CASSLASYGYTF	TGCGCCAGCAGCTTGGCCTCTTATGGCTACACCTTC
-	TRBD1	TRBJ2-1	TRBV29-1	CSATTGKTYNEQFF	TGCAGCGCAACGACAGGGAAGACCTACAATGAGCAGTTCTTC
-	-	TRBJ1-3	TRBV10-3	CAISESSGTGNTIYF	TGTGCCATCAGTGAGTCGTCTGGGACTGGAAACACCATATATTTT
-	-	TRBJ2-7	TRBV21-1	CASGRWGYSRDHEQYF	TGTGCCAGCGGGAGATGGGGTTATAGCAGGGACCACGAGCAGTACTTC
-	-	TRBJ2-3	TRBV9	CASSVSVGDTDTQYF	TGTGCCAGCAGCGTTAGTGTAGGGGACACAGATACGCAGTATTTT
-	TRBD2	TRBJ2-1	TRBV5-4	CASSLWESGGQFF	TGTGCCAGCAGCCTTTGGGAGAGCGGGGGGCAGTTCTTC
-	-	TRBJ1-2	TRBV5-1	CASRQPGGGGRYTF	TGCGCCAGCCGCCAACCAGGAGGGGGTGGTCGCTACACCTTC
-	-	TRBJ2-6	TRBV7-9	CASSRQGVRSGANVLTF	TGTGCCAGCAGCAGGCAGGGTGTTAGGTCTGGGGCCAACGTCCTGACTTTC
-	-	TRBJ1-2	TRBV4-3	CASSQDWGRADYGYTF	TGCGCCAGCAGCCAAGATTGGGGCAGGGCGGACTATGGCTACACCTTC
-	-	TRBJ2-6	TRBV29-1	CSVSGVSGANVLTF	TGCAGCGTGTCAGGGGTCTCTGGGGCCAACGTCCTGACTTTC
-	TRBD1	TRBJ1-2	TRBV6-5	CASSYSKAGGGYTF	TGTGCCAGCAGTTACTCGAAGGCAGGGGGTGGCTACACCTTC
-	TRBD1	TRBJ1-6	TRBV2	CAWAGLQGNSPLHF	TGTGCCTGGGCAGGGCTACAGGGGAATTCACCCCTCCACTTT
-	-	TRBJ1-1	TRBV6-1	CASRLRTNTEAFF	TGTGCCAGCCGACTCCGCACGAACACTGAAGCTTTCTTT
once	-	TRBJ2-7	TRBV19	CASSPPGSKQYF	TGTGCCAGTAGTCCCCCCGGCTCCAAGCAGTACTTC
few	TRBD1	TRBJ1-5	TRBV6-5	CASRPSGGSNQPQHF	TGTGCCAGCAGGCCATCAGGGGGAAGCAATCAGCCCCAGCATTTT
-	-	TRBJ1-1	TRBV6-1	CASSEGQTSTEAFF	TGTGCCAGCAGTGAAGGACAGACCAGCACTGAAGCTTTCTTT
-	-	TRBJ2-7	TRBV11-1	CASSSWLPPYEQYF	TGTGCCAGCAGCTCGTGGCTGCCCCCCTACGAGCAGTACTTC
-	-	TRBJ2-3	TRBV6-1	CASVARRLTDTQYF	TGTGCCAGCGTGGCGCGGAGGCTCACAGATACGCAGTATTTT
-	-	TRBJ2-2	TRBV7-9	CASSSPLTGELFF	TGTGCCAGCAGCTCCCCTCTGACCGGGGAGCTGTTTTTT
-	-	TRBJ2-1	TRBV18	CASSPPIGGWSSYNEQFF	TGTGCCAGCTCACCACCGATCGGGGGCTGGAGCTCCTACAATGAGCAGTTCTTC
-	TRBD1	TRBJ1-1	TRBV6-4	CASSASHRGGTEAFF	TGTGCCAGCAGTGCAAGCCACAGGGGCGGCACTGAAGCTTTCTTT
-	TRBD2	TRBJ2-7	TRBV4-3	CASSQELLAGAEQYF	TGCGCCAGCAGCCAAGAGCTATTAGCGGGAGCGGAGCAGTACTTC
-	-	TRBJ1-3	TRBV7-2	CASSFTGGNTIYF	TGTGCCAGCAGCTTTACGGGTGGAAACACCATATATTTT
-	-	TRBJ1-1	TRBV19	CASSPLRAREAFF	TGTGCCAGTAGCCCTCTTAGGGCTCGCGAAGCTTTCTTT
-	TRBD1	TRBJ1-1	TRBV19	CASSIGTGGNTEAFF	TGTGCCAGTAGTATAGGAACAGGGGGTAACACTGAAGCTTTCTTT
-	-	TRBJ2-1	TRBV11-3	CASSWRGGNEQFF	TGTGCCAGCAGCTGGAGAGGGGGCAATGAGCAGTTCTTC
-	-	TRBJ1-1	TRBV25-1	CASRQVNTEAFF	TGTGCCAGCAGGCAGGTGAACACTGAAGCTTTCTTT
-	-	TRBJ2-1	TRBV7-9	CASSAALVNEQFF	TGTGCCAGCAGCGCGGCCTTAGTCAATGAGCAGTTCTTC
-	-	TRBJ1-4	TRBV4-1	CASSQPTGSLGNEKLFF	TGCGCCAGCAGCCAGCCGACAGGCTCTCTGGGAAATGAAAAACTGTTTTTT
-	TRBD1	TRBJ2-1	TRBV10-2	CASSESGQANNEQFF	TGCGCCAGCAGTGAGTCGGGACAGGCCAACAATGAGCAGTTCTTC
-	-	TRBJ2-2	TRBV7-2	CAEAPGNTGELFF	TGTGCCGAAGCACCAGGAAACACCGGGGAGCTGTTTTTT
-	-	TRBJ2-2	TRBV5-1	CASSLGAGELFF	TGCGCCAGCAGCTTGGGAGCCGGGGAGCTGTTTTTT
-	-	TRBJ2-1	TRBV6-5	CASSYSSRGLEEQFF	TGTGCCAGCAGTTACTCGTCCAGGGGACTCGAGGAGCAGTTCTTC
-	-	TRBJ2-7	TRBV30	CAWSRGLILYEQYF	TGTGCCTGGAGTAGGGGCCTAATCCTCTACGAGCAGTACTTC
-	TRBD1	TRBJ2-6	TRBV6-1	CASSDYGTVGASGANVLTF	TGTGCCAGCAGTGATTACGGGACAGTCGGGGCGTCTGGGGCCAACGTCCTGACTTTC
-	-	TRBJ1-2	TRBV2	CASKVEGGGNYGYTF	TGTGCCAGCAAGGTGGAGGGAGGGGGGAACTATGGCTACACCTTC
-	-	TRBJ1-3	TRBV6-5	CASSYLPTTGNTIYF	TGTGCCAGCAGTTATCTACCCACAACAGGAAACACCATATATTTT
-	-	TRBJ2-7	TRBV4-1	CASSQSPQVGSYEQYF	TGCGCCAGCAGCCAGTCCCCACAGGTTGGCTCCTACGAGCAGTACTTC
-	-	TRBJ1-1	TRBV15	CATSREIWRRAEAFF	TGTGCCACCAGCAGGGAGATATGGAGGAGGGCTGAAGCTTTCTTT
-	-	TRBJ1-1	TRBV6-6	CASRIRTGTTEAFF	TGTGCCAGCAGAATTAGGACCGGTACCACTGAAGCTTTCTTT
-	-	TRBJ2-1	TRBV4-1	CASSQDRGTYYNEQFF	TGCGCCAGCAGCCAAGACCGCGGGACGTACTACAATGAGCAGTTCTTC
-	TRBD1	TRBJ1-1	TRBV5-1	CASSLTGTGAVTEAFF	TGCGCCAGCAGTTTAACCGGGACAGGAGCGGTCACTGAAGCTTTCTTT
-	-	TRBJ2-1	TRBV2	CASSVGREAYNEQFF	TGTGCCAGCAGTGTCGGCAGGGAAGCCTACAATGAGCAGTTCTTC
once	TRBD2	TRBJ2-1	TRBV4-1	CASSQAPGGSSYNEQFF	TGCGCCAGCAGCCAAGCACCCGGGGGGAGCTCCTACAATGAGCAGTTCTTC